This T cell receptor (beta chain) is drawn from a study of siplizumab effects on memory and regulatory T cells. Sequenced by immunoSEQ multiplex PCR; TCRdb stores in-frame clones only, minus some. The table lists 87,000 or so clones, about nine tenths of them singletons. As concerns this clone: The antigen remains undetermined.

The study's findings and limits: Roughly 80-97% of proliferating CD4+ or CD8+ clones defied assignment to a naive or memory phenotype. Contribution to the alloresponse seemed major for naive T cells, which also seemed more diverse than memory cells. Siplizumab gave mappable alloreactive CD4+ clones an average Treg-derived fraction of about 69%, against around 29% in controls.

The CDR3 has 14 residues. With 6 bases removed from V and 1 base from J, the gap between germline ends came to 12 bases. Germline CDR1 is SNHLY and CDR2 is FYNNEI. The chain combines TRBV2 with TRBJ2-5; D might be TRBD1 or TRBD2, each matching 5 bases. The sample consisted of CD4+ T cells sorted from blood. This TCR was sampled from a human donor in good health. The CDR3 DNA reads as TGTGCCAGCAGGGGGGTCGGACTCCAAGAGACCCAGTACTTC. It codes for CASRGVGLQETQYF.